The clone carrying this T cell receptor (delta chain) is medium-sized within its sample. This specimen belongs to a study of gamma-delta T cells after stem cell transplantation. V gave up 3 bases and J gave up 8 bases; unmatched junction bases: 22. CDR3 size: 21 residues. Germline V gene data show CDR1 as GEAIGNYY and CDR2 as EKD. TCRdb called clones from the RT-PCR reads again using CATT. The profile covers roughly 2,000 delta-chain clones, with roughly 24% appearing a single time and roughly 25% taken by the ten largest. This rearrangement joins TRDV2 to TRDJ3, with 9 bases matching TRDD3. The sample taken for sequencing was gamma-delta T cells. This TCR came from a human donor. It is not recorded whose cells these are; they may come from a transplant donor. This CDR3 is CACDAIKGDTHALPNTRQMFF. DNA for the CDR3: TGTGCCTGTGACGCGATAAAGGGGGATACTCACGCGCTTCCTAACACCCGACAGATGTTTTTC.